This is a list of T cell receptor beta chains from one sample in a study of radiotherapy plus CTLA-4 blockade in lung cancer. The data were produced by immunoSEQ multiplex PCR, yet TCRdb's version contains in-frame clones alone and is incomplete. This sample has about 90,000 clones; approximately 83% occur once, and the top ten carry roughly 15%. Sequencing was performed on peripheral blood, taken from a patient treated with radiotherapy plus ipilimumab. The receptors shown here come from a human donor with non-small cell lung cancer that progressed on radiotherapy plus ipilimumab. The CDR3 runs from the conserved cysteine through the conserved F or W. Fields, in order: V gene, J gene, CDR3 protein.

>TRBV5-6|TRBJ2-7
CASSLLVEQYF
>TRBV29-1|TRBJ1-1
CSVPGQVEAFF
>TRBV5-6|TRBJ2-7
CASSKGLAGGRLQYEQYF
>TRBV6-5|TRBJ1-6
CASSYTGRNSPLHF
>TRBV6-6|TRBJ1-1
CASSPAGGLGEAFF
>TRBV20-1|TRBJ1-1
CSANEAFF
>TRBV7-6|TRBJ2-3
CASSPRTSGSTDTQYF
>TRBV18|TRBJ1-3
CASSPNPPSSGNTIYF
>TRBV19|TRBJ1-2
CASSIDGQYGYTF
>TRBV7-2|TRBJ2-1
CASGLNEQFF
>TRBV7-2|TRBJ1-1
CASRKNTEAFF
>TRBV5-1|TRBJ2-3
CASSLEASGSTDTQYF
>TRBV19|TRBJ1-4
CASRDEAEKLFF
>TRBV29-1|TRBJ2-1
CSVAGTGVGNEQFF
>TRBV7-3|TRBJ2-1
CASSWGAASPHNEQFF
>TRBV11-2|TRBJ2-7
CASSTTSASSYEQYF
>TRBV18|TRBJ2-1
CASSPPSNNRGHSGEQFF
>TRBV12-5|TRBJ2-1
CASGLGLASEQFF
>TRBV18|TRBJ2-1
CASSPLTAGGGYNEQFF
>TRBV11-2|TRBJ1-1
CASSRQGAGNTEAFF
>TRBV6-6|TRBJ1-2
CASSYHTEVLYYGYTF
>TRBV10-3|TRBJ2-7
CATAGNSYEQYF
>TRBV4-3|TRBJ2-7
CASSQDSGSTYEQYF
>TRBV19|TRBJ1-2
CASMRGLDNYGYTF
>TRBV27|TRBJ1-1
CASSKPTGKEAFF
>TRBV29-1|TRBJ1-3
CSVGWDLSGNTIYF
>TRBV4-3|TRBJ2-6
CASSQDAWGANVLTF
>TRBV10-3|TRBJ2-3
CATEGFTDTQYF
>TRBV6-5|TRBJ2-7
CASSWDGYEQYF
>TRBV5-1|TRBJ2-2
CASRAGTANTGELFF
>TRBV5-3|TRBJ1-1
CARRPSGDTEAFF
>TRBV7-9|TRBJ2-1
CASSLAGFLKFF
>TRBV14|TRBJ1-2
CASSQVYTGFNYGYTF
>TRBV18|TRBJ1-4
CASSPRDRGEKLFF
>TRBV10-3|TRBJ2-7
CAISDGASGAYEQYF
>TRBV4-2|TRBJ2-1
CASSQDLLAGGFSSYNEQFF